This passage covers 30 T cell receptor beta chains from one sample sequenced in a study of vaccination and CD4 T cells after COVID-19. With the Oncomine TCR Beta short-read assay, DNA from cultured CD4+ T cells was sequenced. TCRdb analysed the PCR reads with MiXCR anew, one entry per CDR3 protein. Here the sample spans approximately 18,000 distinct CDR3 sequences, around 40% being singletons. For these TCRs, the target antigens are not known. Treatment specified: roughly ten-day PBMC culture with coronavirus spike peptide pools or control peptides (ViraFEST assay). This specimen consisted of CD4+ T cells from blood, cultured in vitro, obtained after SARS-CoV-2 vaccination. The origin of the receptors is a human donor who had recovered from COVID-19.

This clonotype ranks as medium-sized. V gene TRBV5-6 combines with J gene TRBJ1-5, with D possibly being TRBD1 (6 bases). The CDR3 runs to 16 residues. The germline V and J ends were trimmed by 0 bases and 5 bases, with 15 bases remaining between them. Germline V gene data show CDR1 as SGHDT and CDR2 as YYEEEE. CDR3 nucleotide sequence: TGTGCCAGCAGCTTGGCCGAGGGGGGCATTGATCAGCCCCAGCATTTT. Its protein is CASSLAEGGIDQPQHF.

The chain uses TRBV2 and TRBJ2-5; D not certain. Germline assignment: CDR1 SNHLY and CDR2 FYNNEI. The CDR3 runs to 13 residues. V lost 1 base and J 0 bases, leaving 3 bases between the germline ends. In DNA, the CDR3 is TGTGCCAGCAGTGAAGAGTACCAAGAGACCCAGTACTTC. Its protein is CASSEEYQETQYF.

This clonotype was seen only a few times. The chain recombines TRBV28 with TRBJ1-5; D is ambiguous. Trimming removed 0 bases from V and 4 bases from J, with 13 bases in between. The CDR3 covers 16 residues. Per germline, CDR1 MDHEN and CDR2 SYDVKM. In DNA, the CDR3 is TGTGCCAGCAGTTTATGGTTCGGGCAGGAGAATCAGCCCCAGCATTTT. Protein sequence: CASSLWFGQENQPQHF.

V is TRBV10-3 and J is TRBJ2-7; 10 nucleotides agree with TRBD2. Trimming at V came to 6 bases and at J to 6 bases, leaving 8 bases not matched to a gene. This CDR3 has 14 residues. The germline V gene encodes CDR1 ENHRY and CDR2 SYGVKD. The CDR3 reads CAIRMLAGEGEQYF. The CDR3, as DNA: TGTGCCATCAGGATGCTAGCGGGAGAAGGCGAGCAGTACTTC.

The chain combines TRBV6-1 with TRBJ2-3; 14 positions agree with TRBD2. From germline, CDR1 is MNHNS and CDR2 SASEGT. The V and J ends lost 6 bases and 6 bases, in that order; junction bases with no gene match: 8. The CDR3 spans 16 residues. CDR3 sequence reads: CASRAGTSGSWDTQYF. The CDR3 region has the DNA TGTGCCAGCAGGGCCGGGACTAGCGGGAGTTGGGATACGCAGTATTTT.

This clonotype was counted only a few times. J is TRBJ2-7 and V is TRBV28, with 9 bases fitting TRBD2. The CDR3 is 15 amino acids. CDR1 is MDHEN, CDR2 SYDVKM, per germline. Trimming removed 2 bases from V and 4 bases from J; junction bases left unmatched: 6. CDR3 region: CASSLMRLADYEQYF. In nucleotides, the CDR3 is TGTGCCAGCAGTTTAATGCGACTAGCGGATTACGAGCAGTACTTC.

The J gene is TRBJ2-7, the V gene TRBV19, with a tentative D call TRBD2 (6 bases). From germline, CDR1 is LNHDA and CDR2 SQIVND (reference sequence). V was shortened by 6 bases and J by 7 bases, with 19 bases between the two germline ends. This CDR3 comprises 14 residues. The CDR3 loop reads CASRPLAVWGEQYF. CDR3 coding DNA: TGTGCCAGTAGACCACTAGCTGTCTGGGGGGAGCAGTACTTC.

The rearrangement joins TRBV19 to TRBJ2-6; D remains ambiguous. The CDR3 is 13 amino acids. Trimming cost V 8 bases and J 4 bases, with 9 bases left between them. Germline values: CDR1 LNHDA, CDR2 SQIVND (reference sequence). CDR3 amino acids: CASVPPGANVLTF. CDR3 sequence (DNA): TGTGCCAGTGTCCCCCCCGGGGCCAACGTCCTGACTTTC.

This chain connects TRBV20-1 to TRBJ2-1, with 12 bases fitting TRBD2. Germline V CDR1 and CDR2: DFQATT, SNEGSKA (reference sequence). The J segment lost 10 bases and the V segment lost 2 bases, leaving 3 bases of the junction unmatched. The CDR3 is 13 amino acids. The CDR3 protein is CSARSGTSGEQFF. CDR3 nucleotide sequence: TGCAGTGCTAGATCCGGGACTAGCGGGGAGCAGTTCTTC.

The chain is built from TRBV18 and TRBJ2-2; 8 bases are a match to TRBD2. Germline V gene lookup returns CDR1 KGHSH and CDR2 LQKENI. Trimming cost V 5 bases and J 5 bases; bases outside gene matches: 7. This CDR3 has 15 residues. CDR3 coding DNA: TGTGCCAGCTCATCGACTAGCGTTGGAACCGGGGAGCTGTTTTTT. Its translation is CASSSTSVGTGELFF. The variable domain in full, with the rest retrieved from reference TRBV18 and TRBJ2-2, is NAGVMQNPRHLVRRRGQEARLRCSPMKGHSHVYWYRQLPEEGLKFMVYLQKENIIDESGMPKERFSAEFPKEGPSILRIQQVVRGDSAAYFCASSSTSVGTGELFFGEGSRLTVL.

This clonotype was seen only a few times. V usage is TRBV20-1 and J usage is TRBJ2-2, with D maybe TRBD2 (6 bases). The CDR3 is 15 amino acids. V lost 2 bases, J lost 1 base, and 11 bases lay in between. The germline gives CDR1 DFQATT, CDR2 SNEGSKA (reference sequence). The CDR3 spells CSARSPRENTGELFF. The CDR3 coding sequence is TGCAGTGCTAGATCCCCGCGGGAGAACACCGGGGAGCTGTTTTTT.

The chain recombines TRBV20-1 with TRBJ2-1; TRBD2 aligns across 11 bases. The V gene end was trimmed by 8 bases and the J gene end by 2 bases; junction bases not matched to a gene: 5. Germline CDR1 DFQATT, CDR2 SNEGSKA (reference sequence). The CDR3 is made up of 14 amino acids. CDR3 in DNA: TGCAGTATGACTAGCGGGACGACCTACAATGAGCAGTTCTTC. This gives the protein CSMTSGTTYNEQFF.

The chain combines TRBV18 with TRBJ1-2; 10 nucleotides align to TRBD1. CDR3 length: 15 amino acids. The trim removed 2 bases at V and 7 bases at J, leaving 7 bases unmatched. CDR1 KGHSH and CDR2 LQKENI come from the germline V gene. The CDR3 nucleotides read TGTGCCAGCTCACCAGACCGGGACAGGGGTGGTGGCTACACCTTC. It codes for CASSPDRDRGGGYTF.

This clonotype showed up just once. This chain uses TRBV7-2 with TRBJ1-1; the D gene is possibly TRBD1 (5 bases). Germline V gives CDR1 SGHTA, CDR2 FQGNSA. Trimming cost V 4 bases and J 8 bases, with 14 bases left between them. CDR3 length equals 13 residues. The CDR3 region is CASSSNPGQEAFF. As DNA, the CDR3 is TGTGCCAGCAGCTCCAATCCGGGGCAAGAAGCTTTCTTT. Full variable domain (remainder filled in from reference TRBV7-2 and TRBJ1-1): GAGVSQSPSNKVTEKGKDVELRCDPISGHTALYWYRQSLGQGLEFLIYFQGNSAPDKSGLPSDRFSAERTGGSVSTLTIQRTQQEDSAVYLCASSSNPGQEAFFGQGTRLTVV.

The V and J genes are TRBV20-1 and TRBJ2-2; perhaps TRBD1 as D (6 bases). The germline V gene has CDR1 DFQATT and CDR2 SNEGSKA (reference sequence). Deletions cut 3 bases from V and 7 bases from J, with 15 bases between. The CDR3 is 14 amino acids. The CDR3 here is CSARAQGISGELFF. The CDR3 DNA is TGCAGTGCTAGGGCCCAGGGGATCAGCGGGGAGCTGTTTTTT.

This clonotype was picked up a small number of times. The CDR3 is CSARTGGNEKLFF. The CDR3 nucleotides are TGCAGTGCTAGAACCGGGGGTAATGAAAAACTGTTTTTT. The chain links TRBV20-1 to TRBJ1-4, with D possibly matching TRBD1 (5 bases). Germline V lookup: CDR1 DFQATT, CDR2 SNEGSKA (reference sequence). With 2 bases removed from V and 4 bases from J, the gap between germline ends came to 8 bases. The CDR3 totals 13 residues.

The table lists this clonotype with a few counts. The rearrangement joins TRBV2 to TRBJ1-3; the D gene is possibly TRBD1 (5 bases). Deletions cut 6 bases from V and 4 bases from J, with 16 bases between. The CDR3 sequence is 15 residues long. Germline assignment: CDR1 SNHLY and CDR2 FYNNEI. This CDR3 is CASSKDMSGGNTIYF. CDR3 bases: TGTGCCAGCAGCAAGGACATGTCTGGAGGAAACACCATATATTTT.

This clonotype was picked up a small number of times. The chain employs TRBV7-3 and TRBJ2-6; 7 bases are a match to TRBD1. Trimming cost V 5 bases and J 3 bases; bases outside gene matches: 16. CDR1 is SGHTA and CDR2 is FQGTGA in the germline V gene. This CDR3 contains 19 residues. CDR3 region: CASSPDRDSFVIGANVLTF. The CDR3 DNA follows: TGTGCCAGCAGCCCGGACCGGGACAGCTTTGTAATTGGGGCCAACGTCCTGACTTTC.

The chain uses TRBV20-1 and TRBJ1-2; 9 bases are shared with TRBD1. This CDR3 contains 13 residues. Unmatched junction bases numbered 4, after V lost 6 bases and J lost 2 bases. Per germline, CDR1 DFQATT and CDR2 SNEGSKA (reference sequence). Written as DNA, the CDR3 is TGCAGTGCAACACAGGGGGCCAACTATGGCTACACCTTC. Amino acid sequence: CSATQGANYGYTF.

This clonotype was counted a few times. The genes are TRBV5-1 and TRBJ2-4; D gene ambiguous. V was trimmed by 4 bases and J by 7 bases, leaving 15 bases between them. The germline CDR1 and CDR2 sequences are SGHRS and YFSETQ. This CDR3 spans 14 amino acids. The CDR3 reads CASSQAQVPNIQYF. CDR3 sequence (DNA): TGCGCCAGCAGCCAGGCGCAGGTTCCCAACATTCAGTACTTC.

The sample holds a few counts of this clonotype. The genes are TRBV20-1 and TRBJ2-1; 7 bases align to TRBD2. CDR1 and CDR2 (germline): DFQATT, SNEGSKA (reference sequence). With 4 bases clipped from V and 3 bases from J, the junction kept 9 bases outside the gene matches. The CDR3 loop spans 15 amino acids. The CDR3: CSAKGSASGYNEQFF. The CDR3 DNA is TGCAGTGCTAAAGGATCCGCTAGCGGCTACAATGAGCAGTTCTTC.

The sample holds a few counts of this clonotype. The chain joins TRBV20-1 to TRBJ2-3, with D perhaps matching TRBD1 or TRBD2 (5 bases each). V was trimmed by 0 bases and J by 5 bases, leaving 15 bases between them. Germline V gene sequence: CDR1 DFQATT, CDR2 SNEGSKA (reference sequence). The CDR3 length is 15 residues. The CDR3 sequence: CSARDYRGPGDTQYF. The CDR3 DNA is TGCAGTGCTAGAGATTACCGGGGACCTGGAGATACGCAGTATTTT.

Points on this clonotype: The CDR3 does not close with the conserved phenylalanine or tryptophan, likely indicating a read error. The chain couples TRBV20-1 to TRBJ2-7; D is unclear. Trimming took off 1 base at V and 3 bases at J, with 7 bases between the two ends. The V gene's germline CDR1 is DFQATT and CDR2 SNEGSKA (reference sequence). The CDR3 consists of 12 residues. The CDR3 coding sequence is TGCAGTGCTAGAGTGTCAGACTACGAGCAGTACCTC. This sequence encodes CSARVSDYEQYL.

The genes are TRBV7-9 and TRBJ2-3, with TRBD2 matching over 12 bases. CDR3 length: 14 residues. J lost 5 bases, V lost 5 bases, and 2 bases had no gene match. Germline V gene sequence: CDR1 SEHNR, CDR2 FQNEAQ (reference sequence). In nucleotides, the CDR3 is TGTGCCAGCAGCATGGGACTAGCGGGAGATACGCAGTATTTT. The encoded protein is CASSMGLAGDTQYF.

This clonotype was recorded a few times. The gene calls are TRBV20-1 and TRBJ2-5; D remains unclear. From germline, CDR1 is DFQATT and CDR2 SNEGSKA (reference sequence). The CDR3 is 15 amino acids. V was cut by 1 base and J by 0 bases, with 12 bases left in between. The CDR3 DNA sequence: TGCAGTGCTAGAGGCCGGACCACGTACCAAGAGACCCAGTACTTC. It specifies CSARGRTTYQETQYF.

This clonotype has just a few counts. The V and J genes are TRBV27 and TRBJ1-1, with D perhaps TRBD1 (5 bases). V lost 4 bases to trimming and J lost 6 bases, with 15 bases between them. From germline, CDR1 is MNHEY and CDR2 SMNVEV (reference sequence). The CDR3 runs 14 residues. CDR3 sequence reads: CASSSAGGGAEAFF. Written as DNA, the CDR3 is TGTGCCAGCAGTTCCGCCGGGGGTGGGGCTGAAGCTTTCTTT.

The gene calls are TRBV5-1 and TRBJ2-3, with D maybe TRBD1 (6 bases). In germline, CDR1 is SGHRS, CDR2 YFSETQ. V was pared by 3 bases and J by 0 bases, with 11 bases between. The CDR3 has 15 amino acids. The DNA of the CDR3 is TGCGCCAGCAGCTCATACACAGGGAGCACAGATACGCAGTATTTT. As protein: CASSSYTGSTDTQYF. Variable domain in full (rest from reference TRBV5-1 and TRBJ2-3): KAGVTQTPRYLIKTRGQQVTLSCSPISGHRSVSWYQQTPGQGLQFLFEYFSETQRNKGNFPGRFSGRQFSNSRSEMNVSTLELGDSALYLCASSSYTGSTDTQYFGPGTRLTVL.

The V call is TRBV28, the J call TRBJ1-2; weak D call: TRBD1 (5 bases). Trimming removed 3 bases at V and 6 bases at J, with 8 bases between. The length of the CDR3 is 12 residues. CDR1 and CDR2 (germline): MDHEN, SYDVKM. The DNA for the CDR3 is TGTGCCAGCAGTTTTGGAGGGGATGGCTACACCTTC. Residues: CASSFGGDGYTF.

The chain has TRBV6-1 and TRBJ2-2; 12 nucleotides line up with TRBD1. V lost 6 bases, J lost 7 bases, and 6 bases stayed unmatched. The CDR3 extends over 15 amino acids. The germline V gene has CDR1 MNHNS and CDR2 SASEGT. The DNA of the CDR3 is TGTGCCAGCAGAGGGGGACAGGGGGCTAACGGGGAGCTGTTTTTT. The encoded protein is CASRGGQGANGELFF.

V is TRBV7-3 and J is TRBJ2-1; D may be TRBD2 (5 bases). This CDR3 spans 13 amino acids. V was clipped by 4 bases and J by 8 bases, with 12 bases between them. Germline CDR1 is SGHTA and CDR2 is FQGTGA. The CDR3: CASSSSGADEQFF. The CDR3 region has the DNA TGTGCCAGCAGCTCCAGCGGAGCCGATGAGCAGTTCTTC.